The source of this T cell receptor (beta chain) is a study of blood T cell repertoires in COVID-19 (dated by TCRdb to 2018 to 2021). Concerning the study at large: Samples covering the acute and convalescent phases of COVID-19 were provided by collaborators in the United States, Italy and Spain. The prospective study material was composed of cDNA or gDNA derived from T cells, B-cell-depleted T cells, or PBMCs. Subjects who had been exposed to COVID-19, were actively infected with it, or had recovered from it provided the deeply sampled blood TCRbeta repertoires that made up the dataset. A freely available public database, intended as a resource for researchers studying the immune response to SARS-CoV-2, is where the repertoires were released. Samples were obtained from the ongoing ImmuneRACE study (first 160 participants) and from over a thousand subjects provided by 6 global collaborators. Sample metadata almost always included a de-identified subject ID, COVID-19 status, age in years and sex. HLA class I and class II types, where available, came from metadata supplied by the sample provider rather than from assay-based typing. What the authors observed across the whole study: The quantity of clinical and demographic metadata differed by source and by participant and was supplied without curation.

Note on this clone: Its recognized antigen is unknown. No base-level quality is on record; no much larger clone is a single base apart.

The immunoSEQ Assay, a bias-controlled multiplex PCR, was used to amplify TCRbeta CDR3 regions from genomic DNA. The paper's data handling went like this. The number of nucleated cells in each sample was estimated by amplification of reference gene primers within the assay. Sequence reads were collapsed and filtered to measure the absolute abundance of every unique TCRbeta CDR3 rearrangement. For each sample, productive Simpson clonality was calculated as the square root of Simpson's diversity index over productive rearrangements. The source is immuneACCESS, and TCRdb retained only in-frame sequences with V and J called. Part of the clones is not carried over; for the studies checked, unresolved V genes explain less than half of this, and the remainder is unexplained. The V and J calls and clone size are taken from that table; D and trimming were inferred from the DNA. Present in this sample are some 140,000 clones, approximately 85% of which were seen just once. The top ten hold 4.3% of the sample.

The collaborating institutions used their own protocols to collect whole blood in K2EDTA tubes. For TCRbeta analysis, collaborator samples were shipped as frozen whole blood, as isolated PBMCs, or as DNA extracted from either sample type. Looking up the germline V gene yields CDR1 SGHTA and CDR2 FQGTGA. From V the trimming removes 5 bases and from J it removes 4 bases, while the gene matches leave 13 bases of the junction unaccounted for. The CDR3 has 16 amino acids, counting the end cysteine and phenylalanine. Only the CDR3 region is kept as DNA, spanning 48 bases read in frame from base 1. The V gene is TRBV7-3 and the J gene is TRBJ1-1; the junction holds 7 bases that match TRBD1. This TCR was sampled from a human donor in a cohort sampled during active COVID-19. Sequencing input: peripheral blood. The CDR3 has the sequence CASSPTLTGQITEAFF. Here is the DNA: TGTGCCAGCAGCCCGACCTTGACAGGGCAAATCACTGAAGCTTTCTTT.